This T cell receptor (beta chain) was captured in a study of T cell repertoires in cytomegalovirus infection. About the research overall: From public TCR beta signatures came an indication of both CMV infection and matching HLA type.

V dropped 1 base and J dropped 6; count of bases not matched to a gene: 14. The CDR3 length is 19 residues. Germline V CDR1 and CDR2: LGHNA, YNFKEQ. Study-wide results and limits: Ex vivo responses were dominated by HLA-C-restricted CMV-specific TCR beta clonotypes. Pooled public TCR beta family frequency picked out CMV carriers with the relevant HLA.

Using its own MiXCR run on the reads, TCRdb lists one record per CDR3 protein. The sample includes under 90,000 distinct CDR3 sequences, under 25% of them seen just once. This clonotype was detected only once. Its antigen is undetermined. Sequenced sample: PBMCs, sequenced either directly or after in vitro stimulation (not recorded which). The V and J genes are TRBV4-2 and TRBJ2-2; 10 bases map to TRBD2. This TCR was sampled from a human donor in good health (CMV status not recorded). Some clones in this sample may be carry-over from other donors' samples. In DNA form, the CDR3 reads TGTGCCAGCAGCCAAGTCTCACTAGCGGGAAACCCTATCGCCGGGGAGCTGTTTTTT. Residues: CASSQVSLAGNPIAGELFF.